Presented here are 9 T cell receptor beta chains from one specimen sequenced in a study of cytomegalovirus exposure and HLA in healthy donors. PCR employed 60 Vbeta and 13 Jbeta primers. Profiling relied on immunoSEQ multiplex PCR, and the TCRdb table lists in-frame clones only, not all of them. The sample consists of 150,000 to 200,000 clones, roughly 85% of them appearing once. Sequenced: PBMCs. These receptors all stem from a woman aged 40 to 50 in good health and CMV-seronegative.

The CDR3 DNA follows: TGTGCCAGTCGACTAGCGGGAGAGACAGATACGCAGTATTTT. Translating gives CASRLAGETDTQYF. The chain recombines TRBV6-5 with TRBJ2-3, with 12 bases aligning to TRBD2. The length of the CDR3 is 14 residues. CDR1 is MNHEY and CDR2 is SVGAGI in the germline V gene. The ends lost 9 bases at V and 3 bases at J; junction bases unmatched: 4.

This clone has only one observation. The chain is built from TRBV29-1 and TRBJ1-1, with TRBD1 matching 7 bases. Germline V gene sequence: CDR1 SQVTM, CDR2 ANQGSEA. V shed 4 bases, J shed 7 bases, and the junction held 3 bases outside the gene matches. The CDR3 length is 11 residues. The CDR3 DNA reads TGCAGCGTTGGGAGGGGGCGTGAAGCTTTCTTT. It encodes CSVGRGREAFF.

The chain recombines TRBV5-8 with TRBJ2-7, with 7 bases lining up with TRBD1. Trimming at V came to 4 bases and at J to 3 bases, leaving 7 bases not matched to a gene. The CDR3 runs to 14 residues. Germline-derived CDR1 and CDR2 are SGHTS and YDEGEE. The CDR3 sequence is CASSARDRYYEQYF. The CDR3 DNA reads TGTGCCAGCAGCGCCCGGGACAGATACTACGAGCAGTACTTC.

The V call is TRBV9, the J call TRBJ1-4; D uncertain. Trimming stripped 0 bases from V and 8 bases from J, with 14 bases between. The CDR3 covers 15 residues. The germline V gene has CDR1 SGDLS and CDR2 YYNGEE. The CDR3 nucleotides read TGTGCCAGCAGCGTAGGCATTTCGGGGAGCGAAAAACTGTTTTTT. This translates into CASSVGISGSEKLFF.

V gene TRBV9 combines with J gene TRBJ2-5; no firm D call. V was pared by 0 bases and J by 5 bases, with 8 bases between. This CDR3 contains 13 residues. In germline, CDR1 is SGDLS, CDR2 YYNGEE. DNA for the CDR3: TGTGCCAGCAGCGTAGGAGCCTCCGAGACCCAGTACTTC. Protein: CASSVGASETQYF.

This rearrangement joins TRBV21-1 to TRBJ2-7; TRBD2 was called by the table and not checked on the DNA. TRBV21-1 is marked as a pseudogene. This CDR3 has 17 residues. The CDR3 DNA reads TGTGCCAGCAGCAAAGAACTACCGGGACTAGGTCAATCCGAGCAGTACTTC. Amino acid sequence: CASSKELPGLGQSEQYF.

The chain uses TRBV5-6 and TRBJ2-6; 10 nucleotides match TRBD1. CDR1 is SGHDT, CDR2 YYEEEE, per germline. The V segment lost 4 bases and the J segment 3 bases; nucleotides outside the gene matches: 7. The length of the CDR3 is 17 residues. The CDR3 sequence is CASSPRQGAGGANVLTF. The CDR3 DNA reads as TGTGCCAGCAGCCCAAGACAGGGGGCAGGTGGGGCCAACGTCCTGACTTTC.

The chain employs TRBV2 and TRBJ2-7; 10 bases match TRBD2. From germline, CDR1 is SNHLY and CDR2 FYNNEI. The CDR3 extends over 15 amino acids. V shed 4 bases, J shed 2 bases, and the junction held 5 bases outside the gene matches. The CDR3 protein is CASSAEAGGTYEQYF. The CDR3 nucleotides read TGTGCCAGCAGTGCAGAAGCGGGGGGGACCTACGAGCAGTACTTC.

This clone has a handful of counts. The chain's CDR3 is CASSRERQGVYEQYF. The CDR3 coding sequence is TGCGCCAGCAGCCGGGAGCGACAGGGGGTCTACGAGCAGTACTTC. The V and J genes are TRBV4-1 and TRBJ2-7; 9 bases match TRBD1. The ends lost 4 bases at V and 3 bases at J; junction bases unmatched: 7. The CDR3 contains 15 residues. CDR1 is MGHRA, CDR2 YSYEKL, per germline.